This T cell receptor (beta chain) was recovered during a study of cytotoxic CD8 clonotypes in ibrutinib-treated CLL (dated by TCRdb to the early 2020s). Notes on the research overall: The cohort included about 15 treatment-naive and about a dozen relapsed/refractory patients; some 18 were IGHV unmutated. Partial responses were observed in about 24 patients and complete responses in 2; after a median follow-up of about 69 months, remission was maintained in roughly 15 patients and progression was observed in some twelve. Samples at response were collected after a median of 12 months of treatment, with a range of roughly 6 to 40 months. On average, each sample yielded 255,043 productive templates and tens of thousands of productive rearrangements. Longitudinal samples were available for about 30% of the 86 trial participants. Cryopreserved peripheral blood mononuclear cells were collected before treatment, at response, and at either disease progression or sustained remission. Every sample from remission and from progressive disease was obtained while the patients were still on ibrutinib.

A remark on this clone: Its specific antigen is unknown. Per-base qualities were not stored, and no clone one base away is much larger.

What the research found in general, with its limitations: Sustained-remission and progressing patients did not have matched sampling times, and lymph node repertoires were not examined. Public clonotypes were rare and either shrank or stayed stable during treatment, and the rise in clonality at ibrutinib response reflected expansion of private clonotypes. Clonality rose at ibrutinib response, remained stable during sustained remission, and dropped back toward baseline at progression. Baseline clonality was found to be higher than that of age-matched healthy donors and was strongly correlated with circulating CD8+ T-cell counts.

Each clonotype received, on average, 10x coverage in deep resolution sequencing performed on a MiSeq, where the target depth lay between 1 in 1 million and 1 in 200,000 T cells. TCR beta libraries were generated with the immunoSEQ hsTCRB Kit. On the authors' methods: ImmunoSEQ Data Assistant and ImmunoSEQ Analyzer were used for data analysis, and V, D and J genes were assigned according to IMGT definitions. Clonality was computed as one minus normalized Shannon entropy of productive rearrangement frequencies, ranging from 0 to 1. Only overrepresented clonotypes making up at least 0.05% of the repertoire of each patient were included in the public clonotype analysis. Thirteen age-matched healthy donor repertoires from immuneACCESS were used as controls for clonality. TCRdb took over this immuneACCESS table, retaining in-frame rearrangements with V and J assigned. Such tables are incomplete; in checked studies, under half of the missing clones stem from an unresolved V gene, and the remainder is unexplained. The V and J calls and clone size are taken from that table; D and trimming were inferred from the DNA. A total of about 76,000 clones appear in this sample, around 78% of them only once. The biggest ten clones account for more than 30% of the sample.

CDR1 and CDR2 (LNHDA, SQIVND) derive from the germline V gene (reference sequence). Between the V and J ends, shortened by 2 bases and 2 bases respectively, the junction contains 20 bases. The CDR3 runs 18 residues from the cysteine to the phenylalanine. The entry retains the CDR3 DNA only, 54 bases that are in frame from base 1. The time point tag for this specimen amounts to: approximately 2 years on ibrutinib. For TCR beta library preparation, 1.5 to 2.5 micrograms of genomic DNA were extracted from the cryopreserved PBMCs. Longitudinal blood samples from CLL patients on ibrutinib monotherapy were analyzed using high-throughput TCR beta sequencing. The patients took part in an open-label, single-center phase 2 trial of ibrutinib monotherapy.

Sequenced material: PBMCs, taken after 24 months of ibrutinib treatment. Recombination joined TRBV19 with TRBJ2-3; the D element could tentatively be TRBD1 or TRBD2, as 5 bases agree for each. The sequence derives from a human donor with chronic lymphocytic leukemia. The base sequence is TGTGCCAGTAGTATAAGATCTTATCGAGGGGTGTTCACAGATACGCAGTATTTT. Its protein is CASSIRSYRGVFTDTQYF.